This T cell receptor beta chain was recorded in a study of CD8 T cells in Susac syndrome. V lost 11 bases and J 0 bases, leaving 20 bases between the germline ends. Germline assignment: CDR1 MDHEN and CDR2 SYDVKM. The CDR3 runs to 16 residues. RNA in amounts of 0.5 to 1 ug was reverse transcribed with random hexamers. Amplification of TCR beta CDR3 was carried out by immunoSEQ multiplex PCR, which covered 54 Vbeta and 13 Jbeta segments. TCRdb used MiXCR to reprocess the immunoSEQ multiplex PCR reads, holding one entry per CDR3 protein. The sample has fewer than 150,000 distinct CDR3 sequences; about 90% are singletons. The multiple sclerosis controls comprised treatment-naive patients whose relapsing-remitting disease was stable or active.

This chain links TRBV28 with TRBJ1-3; perhaps TRBD1 as D (6 bases). This receptor was identified in a human donor with multiple sclerosis. The sequenced sample consisted of CD8+ T cells from PBMCs. The DNA of the CDR3 is TGTGCCCTTCCCTTTAGGGGGGTCACCTCTGGAAACACCATATATTTT. Its translation is CALPFRGVTSGNTIYF.